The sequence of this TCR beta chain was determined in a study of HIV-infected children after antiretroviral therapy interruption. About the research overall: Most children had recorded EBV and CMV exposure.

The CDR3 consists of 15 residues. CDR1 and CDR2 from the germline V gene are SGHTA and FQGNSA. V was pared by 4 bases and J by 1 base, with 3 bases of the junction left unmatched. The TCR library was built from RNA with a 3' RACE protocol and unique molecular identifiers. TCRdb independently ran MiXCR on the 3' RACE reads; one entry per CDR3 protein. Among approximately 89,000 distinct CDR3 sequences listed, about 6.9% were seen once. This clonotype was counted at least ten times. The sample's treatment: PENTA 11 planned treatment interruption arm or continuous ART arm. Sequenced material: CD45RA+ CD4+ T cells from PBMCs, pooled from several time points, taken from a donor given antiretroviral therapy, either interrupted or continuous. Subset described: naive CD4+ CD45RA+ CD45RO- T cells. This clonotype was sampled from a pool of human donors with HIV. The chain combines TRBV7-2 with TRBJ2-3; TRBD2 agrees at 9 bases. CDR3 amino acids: CASSSSGVRTDTQYF. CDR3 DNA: TGTGCCAGCAGCTCTAGCGGGGTCCGCACAGATACGCAGTATTTT.